Listed below are T cell receptor beta chains from one sample, sequenced in a study of OX40 agonist ivuxolimab in advanced cancers. Data came from immunoSEQ multiplex PCR; TCRdb stores just in-frame clones and leaves some out. The sample lists 90,000 to 100,000 clones, 87% occurring once. The sequencing used CD4+ or CD8+ T cells sorted from blood, collected in a trial of the OX40 agonist ivuxolimab. The receptors were gathered from an adult with an advanced solid tumor such as melanoma, head and neck, liver or kidney cancer. Each CDR3 is given without its conserved first and last residue. The order of the fields is J gene, V gene, CDR3 protein.

>TRBJ2-1|TRBV5-1
ASSSGLVGPYNEQF
>TRBJ2-3|TRBV5-4
ASSFNTDTQY
>TRBJ2-7|TRBV18
ASSPITQGPGYEQY
>TRBJ2-7|TRBV18
ASSPTAGQGSYEQY
>TRBJ1-2|TRBV2
ASTEGEMSLNYGYT
>TRBJ1-5|TRBV7-8
ASSSSPGGNQPQH
>TRBJ2-1|TRBV18
ASSLIVSPYNEQF
>TRBJ2-5|TRBV7-2
ASSARAGSQGTQY
>TRBJ2-3|TRBV6-6
ASRPTSGDRTDTQY
>TRBJ1-5|TRBV10-3
AISDTGGNQPQH
>TRBJ1-2|TRBV19
ASSFNQGGGYT
>TRBJ2-3|TRBV27
ASSFRSTQY
>TRBJ2-3|TRBV11-2
ASRRRLTDTQY
>TRBJ2-3|TRBV7-3
ASSKRGGGSTDTQY
>TRBJ2-3|TRBV5-6
ASSVFVGESTDTQY
>TRBJ2-3|TRBV11-2
ASSSQWDTQY
>TRBJ1-6|TRBV27
ASTNRHSPLH
>TRBJ2-2|TRBV6-5
ASKRAIQAGELF
>TRBJ1-4|TRBV27
ASSPAGTENEKLF
>TRBJ1-2|TRBV7-9
ASSLAINYGYT
>TRBJ1-2|TRBV28
ASSLSQADYGYT
>TRBJ1-4|TRBV4-3
ASSQALDRQNEKLF
>TRBJ2-2|TRBV5-4
ASSSRGQGRTGELF
>TRBJ1-5|TRBV5-4
ASSTRNQPQH
>TRBJ1-5|TRBV6-6
ASSYSGPNQPQH
>TRBJ2-6|TRBV11-2
ASRARVSGANVLT
>TRBJ2-3|TRBV6-5
ASSPPGTDTQY
>TRBJ2-3|TRBV5-1
ASSQGLGPSDTQY
>TRBJ2-1|TRBV5-1
ASSPSTGSYNEQF
>TRBJ1-2|TRBV5-1
ASSDSGGLRGYT
>TRBJ2-7|TRBV29-1
SVRVGGPPGEQY
>TRBJ2-5|TRBV5-8
ASSLAIDSGGGETQY
>TRBJ1-5|TRBV6-1
ASIPSADNQPQH
>TRBJ1-5|TRBV9
ASSVGGGQPQH
>TRBJ2-7|TRBV12-5
ASGPRGGIPNREQY